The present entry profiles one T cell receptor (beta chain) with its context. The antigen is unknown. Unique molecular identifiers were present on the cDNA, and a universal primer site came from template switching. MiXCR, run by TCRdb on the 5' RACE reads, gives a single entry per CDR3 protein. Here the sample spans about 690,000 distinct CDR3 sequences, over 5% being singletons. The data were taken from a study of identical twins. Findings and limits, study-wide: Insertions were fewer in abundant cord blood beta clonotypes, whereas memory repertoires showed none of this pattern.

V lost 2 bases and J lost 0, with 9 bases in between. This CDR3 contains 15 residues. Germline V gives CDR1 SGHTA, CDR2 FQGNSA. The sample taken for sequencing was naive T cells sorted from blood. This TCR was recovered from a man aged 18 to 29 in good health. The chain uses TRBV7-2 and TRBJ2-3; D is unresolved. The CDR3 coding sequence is TGTGCCAGCAGCTTATTAGGCGAAAGCACAGATACGCAGTATTTT. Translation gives CASSLLGESTDTQYF.